This passage covers 16 T cell receptor beta chains from one sample sequenced in a study of T cell responses to AZD1222 COVID-19 vaccine (dated by TCRdb to about 2021). The method was the immunoSEQ multiplex PCR assay. The source is immuneACCESS, and TCRdb retained only in-frame sequences with V and J called. Part of the clones is not carried over; for the studies checked, unresolved V genes explain less than half of this, and the remainder is unexplained. Present in this sample are around 66,000 clones, about 88% of which were seen just once. In total, the top ten clones hold around 4.8% of the sample. This specimen's time point label, interpreted: about 28 days (+/-7) after the second vaccine dose. The treatment or condition tag for this specimen amounts to: meningococcal conjugate vaccine given as trial control. The sequencing here drew on peripheral blood, taken 28 days after the second dose of the MenACWY control vaccine. All receptors come from an adult who received the MenACWY meningococcal vaccine as a control.

The chain recombines TRBV10-3 with TRBJ2-7; 7 bases agree with TRBD1. V shed 4 bases, J shed 1 base, and the junction held 1 base outside the gene matches. In germline, CDR1 is ENHRY, CDR2 SYGVKD. The CDR3 runs to 13 residues. CDR3 protein: CAISGGQSYEQYF. The CDR3 DNA reads as TGTGCCATCAGTGGGGGACAGTCCTACGAGCAGTACTTC.

The rearrangement joins TRBV10-3 to TRBJ2-7; TRBD2 might be the D (6 bases). V was trimmed by 4 bases and J by 6 bases, leaving 7 bases between them. CDR3 length: 11 residues. Germline V gene sequence: CDR1 ENHRY, CDR2 SYGVKD. The CDR3 reads CAISVGGEQYF. In DNA form, the CDR3 reads TGTGCCATCAGTGTGGGGGGCGAGCAGTACTTC.

This clone turned up a few times. The CDR3 reads CASSLSQGNHEQYF. In nucleotides, the CDR3 is TGTGCCAGCAGTCTATCACAGGGGAACCACGAGCAGTACTTC. The chain employs TRBV28 and TRBJ2-7, with 7 bases identical to TRBD1. V trimming: 5 bases; J trimming: 5 bases; junction bases outside the gene matches: 9. Germline V gives CDR1 MDHEN, CDR2 SYDVKM. The CDR3 spans 14 residues.

This chain connects TRBV10-1 to TRBJ2-5, with 8 bases fitting TRBD1. The V gene's germline CDR1 is WNHNN and CDR2 SYGVQD (reference sequence). The J segment lost 7 bases and the V segment lost 3 bases, leaving 10 bases of the junction unmatched. This CDR3 comprises 15 residues. The CDR3 is CASSDQTGEPGTQYF. The CDR3 bases are TGCGCCAGCAGTGATCAGACAGGGGAGCCCGGGACCCAGTACTTC.

V gene TRBV28 combines with J gene TRBJ2-1; D unresolved. The CDR3 consists of 15 residues. Germline V gene lookup returns CDR1 MDHEN and CDR2 SYDVKM. V was pared by 6 bases and J by 5 bases, with 17 bases between. The CDR3 nucleotides are TGTGCCAGCAGCTCGCCTTGGGGAAACAACAATGAGCAGTTCTTC. Amino acids: CASSSPWGNNNEQFF.

The gene calls are TRBV7-2 and TRBJ2-5, with 10 bases aligning to TRBD2. Germline V gives CDR1 SGHTA, CDR2 FQGNSA. V dropped 2 bases and J dropped 4; count of bases not matched to a gene: 10. The length of the CDR3 is 17 residues. The CDR3 reads CASSLRLAGALGETQYF. CDR3 nucleotides: TGTGCCAGCAGCTTACGGCTAGCGGGGGCATTAGGAGAGACCCAGTACTTC.

The chain combines TRBV5-1 with TRBJ2-3; TRBD2 agrees at 7 bases. Looked up from germline, CDR1 is SGHRS and CDR2 is YFSETQ. J was trimmed by 1 base and V by 4 bases; bases with no gene match: 6. The CDR3 extends over 15 amino acids. For the CDR3, the DNA is TGCGCCAGCAGCCTGGCGGCGGGAGGCACAGATACGCAGTATTTT. It codes for CASSLAAGGTDTQYF.

This chain links TRBV29-1 with TRBJ2-2; 7 nucleotides match TRBD1. Germline V gives CDR1 SQVTM, CDR2 ANQGSEA. The CDR3 consists of 14 residues. The J segment lost 4 bases and the V segment lost 5 bases, leaving 7 bases of the junction unmatched. CDR3 amino acids: CSVSQGETTGELFF. CDR3 bases: TGCAGCGTTTCTCAGGGGGAGACCACCGGGGAGCTGTTTTTT.

The CDR3 reads CASTRTSGRADTQYF. The CDR3 DNA reads as TGTGCCAGTACCCGGACTAGCGGGAGGGCAGATACGCAGTATTTT. J is TRBJ2-3 and V is TRBV19, with TRBD2 identical over 15 bases. CDR1 is LNHDA and CDR2 is SQIVND in the germline V gene (reference sequence). The junction had 3 bases not matched to a gene; V was cut back by 7 bases and J by 4 bases. This CDR3 is 15 amino acids long.

The chain has TRBV7-2 and TRBJ1-6; D gene uncertain. Trimming pared 0 bases from V and 5 bases from J, leaving 17 bases between. In germline, CDR1 is SGHTA, CDR2 FQGNSA. CDR3 length: 18 amino acids. CDR3 amino acids: CASSLASIWADDNSPLHF. In DNA form, the CDR3 reads TGTGCCAGCAGCTTAGCTTCTATATGGGCCGATGATAATTCACCCCTCCACTTT.

The chain uses TRBV5-6 and TRBJ2-7; the D is unclear. The CDR3 has 13 amino acids. In germline, CDR1 is SGHDT, CDR2 YYEEEE. Trimming removed 3 bases at V and 3 bases at J, with 10 bases between. The CDR3 reads CASSSGGFYEQYF. CDR3 DNA sequence: TGTGCCAGCAGCTCGGGCGGCTTCTACGAGCAGTACTTC.

This clone has a single count. The CDR3 sequence is CAISGPERQPQHF. CDR3 bases: TGTGCCATCAGTGGACCAGAAAGGCAGCCCCAGCATTTT. The chain is built from TRBV10-3 and TRBJ1-5; D is unclear. CDR3 length: 13 amino acids. The ends were cut back, 4 bases at V and 7 bases at J, with 11 bases in the middle. The germline gives CDR1 ENHRY, CDR2 SYGVKD.

The chain combines TRBV5-1 with TRBJ2-7, with 10 bases identical to TRBD2. Looked up from germline, CDR1 is SGHRS and CDR2 is YFSETQ. V shed 5 bases and J 0 bases; nucleotides not matched to a gene: 5. The CDR3 runs to 15 residues. The CDR3 nucleotides are TGCGCCAGCAGTACCGGGACTAGCGACTCCTACGAGCAGTACTTC. Protein sequence: CASSTGTSDSYEQYF.

The gene calls are TRBV2 and TRBJ2-1, with D hard to call. Germline-derived CDR1 and CDR2 are SNHLY and FYNNEI. Trimming removed 6 bases from V and 5 bases from J, with 11 bases in between. CDR3 size: 13 residues. The CDR3 DNA sequence: TGTGCCAGCAGGCTTTCACTCAACAATGAGCAGTTCTTC. Translating gives CASRLSLNNEQFF.

The V gene is TRBV5-3, the J gene TRBJ1-2; the D gene is possibly TRBD1 (5 bases). TRBV5-3 is identified as an open reading frame with a role that is uncertain. The CDR3 runs to 13 residues. V was pared by 5 bases and J by 3 bases, with 11 bases between. This CDR3 is CARRGGSHYGYTF. The CDR3 nucleotides are TGTGCCAGAAGGGGGGGGAGCCACTATGGCTACACCTTC.

The chain joins TRBV28 to TRBJ2-4; D is possibly TRBD1 (6 bases). V was shortened by 11 bases and J by 2 bases, with 19 bases between the two germline ends. CDR1 and CDR2 from the germline V gene are MDHEN and SYDVKM. CDR3 length equals 15 residues. The CDR3 bases are TGTGCCGGGGCCTCAGGGGAGTATACCAAAAACATTCAGTACTTC. Its protein product is CAGASGEYTKNIQYF.